This T cell receptor beta chain was profiled in a study of tissue T cells after allogeneic stem cell transplantation. Broader study findings: Anatomically similar tissues had similar TCR repertoires within each patient. In patients and mice, blood and spleen missed much of tissue repertoire. Across patients, clones rarely overlapped, yet motif clusters were shared tissue-specifically.

Time point described: mouse harvest day 7 after allogeneic transplant. Each mouse received 10^7 T-cell-depleted marrow cells plus 10^6 splenic CD5+ T cells by tail vein. Tissues came from B6→BALB/c major-mismatch GVHD mice at day 7 or 14. This CDR3 contains 13 residues. Germline CDR1 is KGHPV and CDR2 is FQNQEV (reference sequence). V was pared by 5 bases and J by 2 bases, with 2 bases of the junction left unmatched. Produced via immunoSEQ multiplex PCR; TCRdb's table is partial and in-frame only. The data hold roughly 5,000 clones, with roughly half observed a single time. Of note for this clone: No antigen is known for it. These gene names are mouse names. The read terminates 1 residue before the CDR3 end, so the remaining end is supplied by the germline J gene.

The sequence was obtained from a female BALB/c mouse given C57BL/6 T cells with graft-versus-host disease after an allogeneic hematopoietic cell transplant. Sequencing used skin. V usage is TRBV26 and J usage is TRBJ1-2; TRBD1 agrees at 7 bases. The CDR3 sequence: CASSVGQNSDYTF. The DNA read from the CDR3 is TGTGCCAGCAGTGTGGGACAGAACTCCGACTACACC.